The 31 T cell receptor beta chains given below trace back to one sample, sequenced in a study of cytomegalovirus exposure and HLA in healthy donors. The PCR ran on 60 Vbeta and 13 Jbeta primers. TCRdb's copy holds only in-frame clones and misses some; the assay was immunoSEQ multiplex PCR. The table includes 130,000 to 150,000 clones, about 80% detected once. The sequencing sample was made of PBMCs. Source of these receptors: a man aged 40-49 years in good health and CMV-seropositive.

This chain links TRBV11-2 with TRBJ1-2; tentatively, D is TRBD1 (6 bases). From germline, CDR1 is SGHAT and CDR2 FQNNGV. The CDR3 runs 15 residues. V lost 4 bases and J 8 bases, leaving 20 bases between the germline ends. The DNA of the CDR3 is TGTGCCAGCAGCTCAACCGGGGGGCTACCGGGAGGCTACACCTTC. Translating it yields CASSSTGGLPGGYTF.

The chain links TRBV27 to TRBJ2-2, with D unclear. V shed 4 bases and J shed 1 base, with 4 bases lying between them. The CDR3 is 13 amino acids. Looked up from germline, CDR1 is MNHEY and CDR2 is SMNVEV (reference sequence). CDR3 protein: CASSSVNTGELFF. CDR3 sequence (DNA): TGTGCCAGCAGTTCGGTGAACACCGGGGAGCTGTTTTTT.

The chain carries TRBV7-8 and TRBJ1-2; D is ambiguous. The length of the CDR3 is 13 residues. Trimming took 5 bases from V and 6 from J, leaving 13 bases between them. Germline lookup yields CDR1 SGHVS and CDR2 FQNEAQ. CDR3 residues: CASSPNMGDGYTF. Written as DNA, the CDR3 is TGTGCCAGCAGCCCAAACATGGGCGATGGCTACACCTTC.

This chain joins TRBV7-2 and TRBJ1-5; 11 bases are shared with TRBD1. This CDR3 is 13 amino acids long. Germline V gene data show CDR1 as SGHTA and CDR2 as FQGNSA. Losses at the gene ends were 4 bases for V and 8 bases for J; bases not matched to a gene: 1. CDR3 sequence: CASSWDRGEPQHF. The CDR3, as DNA: TGTGCCAGCAGCTGGGACAGGGGGGAGCCCCAGCATTTT. Together with reference TRBV7-2 and TRBJ1-5, the CDR3 gives the full variable domain: GAGVSQSPSNKVTEKGKDVELRCDPISGHTALYWYRQSLGQGLEFLIYFQGNSAPDKSGLPSDRFSAERTGGSVSTLTIQRTQQEDSAVYLCASSWDRGEPQHFGDGTRLSIL.

V and J are TRBV5-1 and TRBJ1-2; D is undetermined. V was trimmed by 4 bases and J by 3 bases, leaving 16 bases between them. Germline V CDR1 and CDR2: SGHRS, YFSETQ. The CDR3 runs to 15 residues. The CDR3 coding sequence is TGCGCCAGCAGCCGCGTTGGGGTAGCGGACTATGGCTACACCTTC. Protein: CASSRVGVADYGYTF.

The chain combines TRBV30 with TRBJ1-5, with a weak D call TRBD1 (6 bases). V lost 0 bases and J 5 bases, leaving 11 bases between the germline ends. The CDR3 sequence is 14 residues long. Germline V CDR1 and CDR2: GTSNPN, SVGIG (reference sequence). The chain's CDR3 is CAWSVGSGDQPQHF. CDR3 nucleotides: TGTGCCTGGAGTGTAGGGTCAGGGGATCAGCCCCAGCATTTT. Based on the CDR3 plus reference TRBV30 and TRBJ1-5, the full variable domain is SQTIHQWPATLVQPVGSPLSLECTVEGTSNPNLYWYRQAAGRGLQLLFYSVGIGQISSEVPQNLSASRPQDRQFILSSKKLLLSDSGFYLCAWSVGSGDQPQHFGDGTRLSIL.

This clone was detected a few times. V gene TRBV5-1 combines with J gene TRBJ2-1, with D possibly TRBD2 on 6 matching bases. The CDR3 extends over 22 amino acids. Germline CDR1 and CDR2: SGHRS and YFSETQ. The V gene lost 2 bases and the J gene lost 3 bases, with 33 bases spanning the gap. This chain's CDR3 is CASSFESTKGVGQRLGYNEQFF. CDR3 in DNA: TGCGCCAGCAGCTTTGAATCCACTAAGGGAGTCGGCCAACGACTAGGCTACAATGAGCAGTTCTTC.

The genes are TRBV7-9 and TRBJ1-5; 8 bases are a match to TRBD1. The CDR3 runs to 15 residues. Germline V lookup: CDR1 SEHNR, CDR2 FQNEAQ (reference sequence). V dropped 1 base and J dropped 5; count of bases not matched to a gene: 4. The CDR3: CASSLGTGRHQPQHF. In DNA form, the CDR3 reads TGTGCCAGCAGCTTAGGGACAGGGCGTCATCAGCCCCAGCATTTT.

The J gene is TRBJ2-7, the V gene TRBV7-2; TRBD2 matches at 12 bases. J lost 2 bases, V lost 5 bases, and 7 bases had no gene match. CDR1 is SGHTA, CDR2 FQGNSA, per germline. This CDR3 region has 16 residues. DNA of the CDR3: TGTGCCAGCAGCACTAGGACTAGCGGGATGACCTACGAGCAGTACTTC. Residues: CASSTRTSGMTYEQYF.

The V call is TRBV5-1, the J call TRBJ2-7; 8 bases map to TRBD1. The CDR3 sequence is 14 residues long. CDR1 and CDR2 (germline): SGHRS, YFSETQ. Trimming removed 2 bases from V and 7 bases from J; junction bases left unmatched: 8. The CDR3 spells CASSFRGPGGEQYF. The DNA for the CDR3 is TGCGCCAGCAGCTTCAGGGGGCCAGGGGGGGAGCAGTACTTC.

J is TRBJ2-7 and V is TRBV18; 10 bases map to TRBD2. The CDR3 has 16 amino acids. Per the germline V gene, CDR1 is KGHSH and CDR2 is LQKENI. V dropped 4 bases and J dropped 6; count of bases not matched to a gene: 12. Written as DNA, the CDR3 is TGTGCCAGCTCACTTAGGCTAGCGGGAGTGCTTTTCGAGCAGTACTTC. Translated, it gives CASSLRLAGVLFEQYF. Variable domain in full (rest from reference TRBV18 and TRBJ2-7): NAGVMQNPRHLVRRRGQEARLRCSPMKGHSHVYWYRQLPEEGLKFMVYLQKENIIDESGMPKERFSAEFPKEGPSILRIQQVVRGDSAAYFCASSLRLAGVLFEQYFGPGTRLTVT.

This clone was recorded a few times. The chain carries TRBV6-1 and TRBJ1-5; no clear D. Per germline, CDR1 MNHNS and CDR2 SASEGT. This CDR3 spans 12 amino acids. V gave up 7 bases and J gave up 2 bases, with 6 bases separating them. The CDR3 loop is CASMRGNQPQHF. CDR3 nucleotide sequence: TGTGCCAGCATGAGGGGCAATCAGCCCCAGCATTTT.

The chain carries TRBV4-1 and TRBJ2-7, with 12 bases matching TRBD2. The CDR3 spans 17 residues. The ends lost 2 bases at V and 5 bases at J; junction bases unmatched: 10. The V gene's germline CDR1 is MGHRA and CDR2 YSYEKL. The CDR3 DNA follows: TGCGCCAGCAGCCAATTCCCTAGGACTAGCGGGAACAACGAGCAGTACTTC. This gives the protein CASSQFPRTSGNNEQYF.

The gene calls are TRBV30 and TRBJ2-3, with 10 bases matching TRBD2. The CDR3 has 14 amino acids. Per germline, CDR1 GTSNPN and CDR2 SVGIG (reference sequence). The V and J ends lost 4 bases and 5 bases, in that order; junction bases with no gene match: 6. The CDR3 sequence: CAWNVLAGRDTQYF. The CDR3, as DNA: TGTGCCTGGAACGTACTAGCGGGGAGAGATACGCAGTATTTT. The full variable domain, in which reference TRBV30 and TRBJ2-3 provide the parts outside the CDR3, is SQTIHQWPATLVQPVGSPLSLECTVEGTSNPNLYWYRQAAGRGLQLLFYSVGIGQISSEVPQNLSASRPQDRQFILSSKKLLLSDSGFYLCAWNVLAGRDTQYFGPGTRLTVL.

This sequence joins TRBV30 and TRBJ2-5; 12 bases fit TRBD1. Germline V gives CDR1 GTSNPN, CDR2 SVGIG (reference sequence). This CDR3 region has 13 residues. The V gene end was trimmed by 5 bases and the J gene end by 4 bases; junction bases not matched to a gene: 2. CDR3 DNA sequence: TGTGCCTGGGGGACAGGGGGCTCAGAGACCCAGTACTTC. Its translation is CAWGTGGSETQYF.

This sequence joins TRBV5-1 and TRBJ2-7, with 9 bases lining up with TRBD1. V shed 1 base, J shed 2 bases, and the junction held 10 bases outside the gene matches. Germline V CDR1 and CDR2: SGHRS, YFSETQ. The CDR3 consists of 17 residues. The CDR3 DNA is TGCGCCAGCAGCTTGAGTGACCGGGACAGGGTGGCCTACGAGCAGTACTTC. Protein product: CASSLSDRDRVAYEQYF.

The CDR3 protein is CAWSPRGDSGYTF. The CDR3 DNA is TGTGCCTGGAGCCCCAGGGGGGATAGTGGCTACACCTTC. The chain couples TRBV30 to TRBJ1-2; 7 nucleotides agree with TRBD1. The CDR3 consists of 13 residues. V was clipped by 3 bases and J by 7 bases; unmatched bases: 8. Germline CDR1 is GTSNPN and CDR2 is SVGIG (reference sequence).

This clone was seen just once. This chain uses TRBV5-1 with TRBJ2-5; D may be TRBD1 (6 bases). V was cut by 0 bases and J by 0 bases, with 12 bases left in between. Looked up from germline, CDR1 is SGHRS and CDR2 is YFSETQ. CDR3 length equals 16 residues. The CDR3 protein is CASSLAADRNQETQYF. For the CDR3, the DNA is TGCGCCAGCAGCTTGGCCGCGGACAGAAACCAAGAGACCCAGTACTTC.

This chain links TRBV19 with TRBJ1-2, with D possibly TRBD1 on 6 matching bases. Trimming shortened V by 5 bases and J by 8 bases, and 24 bases separated the two germline ends. This CDR3 region has 16 residues. Germline V gene data show CDR1 as LNHDA and CDR2 as SQIVND (reference sequence). The DNA of the CDR3 is TGTGCCAGTAGTGTAAACCGGTGGGCAGGGGCAGGCGGCTACACCTTC. Its protein is CASSVNRWAGAGGYTF.

The chain is built from TRBV2 and TRBJ2-1; 14 bases line up with TRBD2. Per the germline V gene, CDR1 is SNHLY and CDR2 is FYNNEI. V lost 9 bases, J lost 9 bases, and 10 bases stayed unmatched. CDR3 length: 15 residues. The chain's CDR3 is CARLPGLAGDGEQFF. In nucleotides, the CDR3 is TGTGCCAGACTCCCGGGACTAGCGGGAGACGGTGAGCAGTTCTTC.

In this sample, this clone turned up a few times. The DNA of the CDR3 is TGCGCCAGCAGCCCATTTGGGGCCATATATGGCTACACCTTC. This sequence encodes CASSPFGAIYGYTF. The chain joins TRBV4-3 to TRBJ1-2; D is perhaps TRBD1 (5 bases). The V gene's germline CDR1 is LGHNA and CDR2 YSLEER. The CDR3 covers 14 residues. Trimming took 4 bases from V and 5 from J, leaving 14 bases between them.

Worth noting for this clone: The sample has other DNA sequences that encode this CDR3 too. This chain uses TRBV6-4 with TRBJ2-3, with D possibly matching TRBD2 (5 bases). The CDR3 is 14 amino acids. V shed 6 bases and J shed 1 base, with 11 bases lying between them. Germline CDR1 is MRHNA and CDR2 is SNTAGT. This chain's CDR3 is CASSALGGTDTQYF. DNA of the CDR3: TGTGCCAGCAGCGCCCTCGGGGGCACAGATACGCAGTATTTT.

The chain links TRBV19 to TRBJ1-5, with 7 positions matching TRBD1. Germline assignment: CDR1 LNHDA and CDR2 SQIVND (reference sequence). The CDR3 runs to 18 residues. After removal of 9 bases from V and 0 bases from J, the junction contained 17 bases not matched to a gene. CDR3 region: CASTKRDRIHNSNQPQHF. The DNA of the CDR3 is TGTGCCAGCACTAAAAGGGACAGAATACATAATAGCAATCAGCCCCAGCATTTT.

The genes are TRBV29-1 and TRBJ2-1, with D possibly matching TRBD1 (6 bases). CDR1 and CDR2 from the germline V gene are SQVTM and ANQGSEA. V was clipped by 4 bases and J by 2 bases, with 21 bases between them. The CDR3 length is 17 residues. The CDR3, as DNA: TGCAGCGTTGTTCGGGGTTGGGTCGGGACAACCTACAATGAGCAGTTCTTC. Amino acid sequence: CSVVRGWVGTTYNEQFF.

The V and J genes are TRBV29-1 and TRBJ1-1, with D perhaps matching TRBD1 (5 bases). Per germline, CDR1 SQVTM and CDR2 ANQGSEA. The CDR3 totals 13 residues. Trimming took 6 bases from V and 0 from J, leaving 11 bases between them. The CDR3 DNA is TGCAGCGTCGAAAACAGGATGAACACTGAAGCTTTCTTT. Protein product: CSVENRMNTEAFF.

The chain has TRBV9 and TRBJ2-7, with a possible D match to TRBD2 (6 bases). This CDR3 is built from 14 residues. V was shortened by 4 bases and J by 7 bases, with 18 bases between the two germline ends. The V gene's germline CDR1 is SGDLS and CDR2 YYNGEE. DNA for the CDR3: TGTGCCAGCAGCCCAAGTGGAGGGTCCAGGGAGCAGTACTTC. As protein: CASSPSGGSREQYF.

This chain joins TRBV27 and TRBJ1-6; no clear D gene. Trimming left V 5 bases short and J 10 bases short, with 21 bases between. Germline values: CDR1 MNHEY, CDR2 SMNVEV (reference sequence). This CDR3 is built from 16 residues. The CDR3 bases are TGTGCCAGCAGTGCTCGCGCAGGCCGGGAGAGGTCACCCCTCCACTTT. As protein: CASSARAGRERSPLHF.

This clone appeared once. For the CDR3, the DNA is TGCAGCGCCCTACAGGGTAACAATCAGCCCCAGCATTTT. Protein product: CSALQGNNQPQHF. The gene calls are TRBV29-1 and TRBJ1-5; tentative D call: TRBD1 (6 bases). CDR1 and CDR2 from the germline V gene are SQVTM and ANQGSEA. This CDR3 comprises 13 residues. V lost 7 bases, J lost 3 bases, and 13 bases lay in between.

There are a few counts of this clone. The chain recombines TRBV18 with TRBJ2-4; D is possibly TRBD1 (5 bases). V dropped 1 base and J dropped 6 bases, with 10 bases sitting between them. The V gene's germline CDR1 is KGHSH and CDR2 LQKENI. The CDR3 covers 14 residues. The CDR3 DNA reads TGTGCCAGCTCACCACAGGGGCAAGGAAACATTCAGTACTTC. Translation gives CASSPQGQGNIQYF.

The V gene is TRBV2, the J gene TRBJ2-7, with 7 bases that match TRBD1. V lost 6 bases to trimming and J lost 5 bases; unmatched junction nucleotides: 13. The germline gives CDR1 SNHLY, CDR2 FYNNEI. The CDR3 contains 15 residues. CDR3 sequence: CASSLEQGMRNEQYF. The CDR3, as DNA: TGTGCCAGCAGCCTGGAACAGGGGATGCGTAACGAGCAGTACTTC.

This clone has only one observation. V is TRBV18 and J is TRBJ1-2, with TRBD1 identical over 7 bases. The germline V gene encodes CDR1 KGHSH and CDR2 LQKENI. The V gene end was trimmed by 3 bases and the J gene end by 2 bases; junction bases not matched to a gene: 9. The CDR3 length is 16 residues. DNA for the CDR3: TGTGCCAGCTCACCGCCACAAATACAGGGGAACTATGGCTACACCTTC. Residues: CASSPPQIQGNYGYTF.